The entry that follows covers one T cell receptor (beta chain) sequence. TCR sequencing used cDNA made by reverse transcription of extracted RNA. The assay was immunoSEQ multiplex PCR, and TCRdb's table has in-frame clones only and misses some. The sample comprises some 120,000 clones, less than 50% of which are singletons, and about 10% rests with the top ten. This specimen belongs to a study of CD8+ T cells in alopecia areata. The germline gives CDR1 SQVTM, CDR2 ANQGSEA. V lost 4 bases and J lost 4, with 11 bases in between. The length of the CDR3 is 12 residues. This clonotype originated in a human donor with alopecia areata. The V gene is TRBV29-1, the J gene TRBJ2-7; D gene uncertain. Material: NKG2D-low CD8+ T cells sorted from blood. The CDR3 spells CSVGEDGYEQYF. Written as DNA, the CDR3 is TGCAGCGTTGGAGAGGACGGATACGAGCAGTACTTC.